This TCR beta chain was sequenced for a study of regulatory dendritic cells for organ transplantation. For this clone: The antigen remains unidentified.

Data came from immunoSEQ multiplex PCR; TCRdb stores just in-frame clones and leaves some out. The sample lists about 20,000 clones; approximately 85% were seen once. Sorted subsets were CFSE-labeled and cultured roughly 5 days with allogeneic dendritic cells. Sequenced sample: naive CD4+ T cells from blood cultured with regulatory dendritic cells. Noted subset: CD45RA+ naive T cells. This TCR was recovered from a human donor in good health.

The CDR3 here is CASSPFRGAGDTQYF. CDR3 bases: TGTGCCAGCAGCCCTTTCCGGGGGGCGGGAGATACGCAGTATTTT. J is TRBJ2-3 and V is TRBV7-2, with a tentative D call TRBD2 (7 bases). CDR1 and CDR2 from the germline V gene are SGHTA and FQGNSA. The V gene lost 5 bases and the J gene lost 5 bases, with 17 bases spanning the gap. This CDR3 has 15 residues.